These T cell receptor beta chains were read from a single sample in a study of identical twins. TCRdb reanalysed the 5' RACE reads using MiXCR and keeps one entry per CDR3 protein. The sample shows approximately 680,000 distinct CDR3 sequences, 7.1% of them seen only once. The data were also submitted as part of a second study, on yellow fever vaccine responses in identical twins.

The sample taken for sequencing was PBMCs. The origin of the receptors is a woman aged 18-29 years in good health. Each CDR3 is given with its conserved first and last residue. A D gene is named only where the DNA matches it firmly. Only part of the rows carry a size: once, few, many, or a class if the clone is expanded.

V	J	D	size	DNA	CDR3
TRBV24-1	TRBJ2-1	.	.	TGTGCCACCAGTGATCGACTTCAGGATGAGCAGTTCTTC	CATSDRLQDEQFF
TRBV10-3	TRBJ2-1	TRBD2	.	TGTGCCATCAGCTTAGCGGGAGGGCCTAATGAGCAGTTCTTC	CAISLAGGPNEQFF
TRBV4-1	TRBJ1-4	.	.	TGCGCCAGCAGCCCCCGGGGGGCAGATAATGAAAAACTGTTTTTT	CASSPRGADNEKLFF
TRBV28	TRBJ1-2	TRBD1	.	TGTGCCAGCAGTCCCTTGGGACAGCTGAATGGCTACACCTTC	CASSPLGQLNGYTF
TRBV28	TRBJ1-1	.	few	TGTGCCAGCAGTTCCCAAGGGGCCAACATGAACACTGAAGCTTTCTTT	CASSSQGANMNTEAFF
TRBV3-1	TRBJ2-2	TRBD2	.	TGTGCCAGCAGCCAGGTCCCGGGAGGTACCGGGGAGCTGTTTTTT	CASSQVPGGTGELFF
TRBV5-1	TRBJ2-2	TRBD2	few	TGCGCCAGCAGCCCGGGACTAGCGTCGAACACCGGGGAGCTGTTTTTT	CASSPGLASNTGELFF
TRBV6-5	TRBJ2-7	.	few	TGTGCCAGCAGTTACGCGTCGGGTAGGGGCGAGCAGTACTTC	CASSYASGRGEQYF
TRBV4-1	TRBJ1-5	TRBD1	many	TGCGCCAGCAGCTTCCAGACAGGGGTAGGTCAGCCCCAGCATTTT	CASSFQTGVGQPQHF
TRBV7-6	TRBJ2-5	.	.	TGTGCCAGCAGCCCGGGGGCATCCAGCTACCAAGAGACCCAGTACTTC	CASSPGASSYQETQYF
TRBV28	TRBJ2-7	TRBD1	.	TGTGCCAGCAGACTGGGACAGGGGTACTCCTACGAGCAGTACTTC	CASRLGQGYSYEQYF
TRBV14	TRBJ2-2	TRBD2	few	TGTGCCAGCAGCCTCGGGACTATCAACACCGGGGAGCTGTTTTTT	CASSLGTINTGELFF
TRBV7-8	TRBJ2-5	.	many	TGTGCCAGCAGCTTAGCGAAGAGACAAGAGACCCAGTACTTC	CASSLAKRQETQYF
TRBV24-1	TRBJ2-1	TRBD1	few	TGTGCCACCTGTCGAGGGACAGGGGGCTTAAATGAGCAGTTCTTC	CATCRGTGGLNEQFF
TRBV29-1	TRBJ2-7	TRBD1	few	TGCAGCGGGGGACAGTCCCAGCAGGAGCAGTACTTC	CSGGQSQQEQYF
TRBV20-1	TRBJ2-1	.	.	TGCTGTGCTAGGCCCCCCTACTGGCAGAGCTCCTACAATGAGCAGTTCTTC	CCARPPYWQSSYNEQFF
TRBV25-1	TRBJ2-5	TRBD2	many	TGTGCCAGCAGTGTCGGGGGGGCCCAGTACTTC	CASSVGGAQYF
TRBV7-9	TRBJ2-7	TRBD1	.	TGTGCCAGCAGCTCCCGGCAGGACAGGGTGTCCTACGAGCAGTACTTC	CASSSRQDRVSYEQYF
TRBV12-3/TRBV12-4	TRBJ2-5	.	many	TGTGCCAGCAGTAACCGGGGATTCCAAGAGACCCAGTACTTC	CASSNRGFQETQYF
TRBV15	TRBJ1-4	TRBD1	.	TGTGCCACCAGCGGACAGGGGGCTACTGGTGAAAAACTGTTTTTT	CATSGQGATGEKLFF
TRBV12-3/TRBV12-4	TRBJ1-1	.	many	TGTGCCAGCAGTTTAGTTCGCCAGGGCACTGAAGCTTTCTTT	CASSLVRQGTEAFF
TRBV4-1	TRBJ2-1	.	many	TGCGCCAGCAGCCAAGATCAACTAGGAAGAGTCAGTTTCTTC	CASSQDQLGRVSFF
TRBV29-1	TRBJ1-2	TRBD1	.	TGCAGCGGGGGAACAGGGGACGCCTATGGCTACACCTTC	CSGGTGDAYGYTF
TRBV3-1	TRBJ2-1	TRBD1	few	TGTGCCAGCAGCCTAGGACAGGGGTGGTCAAATGAGCAGTTCTTC	CASSLGQGWSNEQFF
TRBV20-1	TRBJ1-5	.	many	TGCAGTGCTAGAGATGCGGGGGGCAATCAGCCCCAGCATTTT	CSARDAGGNQPQHF
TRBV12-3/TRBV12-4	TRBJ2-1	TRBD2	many	TGTGCCAGCAGTTTAGATAGCGGGGGGACACGACCCGAGCAGTTCTTC	CASSLDSGGTRPEQFF
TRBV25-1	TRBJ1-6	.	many	TGTGCCAGCTCAACCGGGACATATAATTCACCCCTCCACTTT	CASSTGTYNSPLHF
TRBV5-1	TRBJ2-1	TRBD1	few	TGCGCCAGCAGCTTGGCAGGGACAGGGGGATGGGATGAGCAGTTCTTC	CASSLAGTGGWDEQFF
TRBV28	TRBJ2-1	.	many	TGTGCCAGCAGGGACTACAATGAGCAGTTCTTC	CASRDYNEQFF
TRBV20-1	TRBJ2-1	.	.	TGCAGTGCTCCGGGACGAGGCTCCTACAATGAGCAGTTCTTC	CSAPGRGSYNEQFF
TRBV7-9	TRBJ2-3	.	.	TGTGCCAGCAGCGACGGGCTGAGGGCAGATACGCAGTATTTT	CASSDGLRADTQYF
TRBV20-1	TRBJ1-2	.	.	TGCAGTGCTAGAGATAGAACTAGGCGAACGGACTATGGCTACACCTTC	CSARDRTRRTDYGYTF
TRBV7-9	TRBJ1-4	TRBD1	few	TGTGCCAGCCAGGCTGGGACAGGGCTTAATGAAAAACTGTTTTTT	CASQAGTGLNEKLFF
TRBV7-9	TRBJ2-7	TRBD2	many	TGTGCCAGCAAAGGTGGCGGGACTAGCGGCTCCTACGAGCAGTACTTC	CASKGGGTSGSYEQYF